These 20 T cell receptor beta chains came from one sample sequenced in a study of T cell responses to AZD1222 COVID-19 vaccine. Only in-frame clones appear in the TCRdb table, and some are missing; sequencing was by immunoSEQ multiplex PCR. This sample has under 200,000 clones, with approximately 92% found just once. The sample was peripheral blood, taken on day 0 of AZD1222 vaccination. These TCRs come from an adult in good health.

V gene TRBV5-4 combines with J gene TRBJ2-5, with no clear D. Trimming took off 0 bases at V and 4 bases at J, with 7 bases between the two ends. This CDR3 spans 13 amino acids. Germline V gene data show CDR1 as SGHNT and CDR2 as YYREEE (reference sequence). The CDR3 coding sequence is TGTGCCAGCAGCTTGGGGTCGGGAGAGACCCAGTACTTC. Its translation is CASSLGSGETQYF.

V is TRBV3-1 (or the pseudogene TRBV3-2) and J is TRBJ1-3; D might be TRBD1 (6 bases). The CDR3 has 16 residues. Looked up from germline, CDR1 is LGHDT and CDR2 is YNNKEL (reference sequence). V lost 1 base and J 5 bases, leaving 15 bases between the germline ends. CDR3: CASSQGRGVERNTIYF. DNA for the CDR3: TGTGCCAGCAGCCAAGGAAGGGGGGTAGAACGAAACACCATATATTTT.

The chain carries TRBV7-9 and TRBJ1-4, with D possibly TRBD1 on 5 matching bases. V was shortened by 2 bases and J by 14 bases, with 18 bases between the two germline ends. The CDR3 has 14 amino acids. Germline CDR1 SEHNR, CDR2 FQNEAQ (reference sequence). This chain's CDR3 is CASSLTGDSTVLFF. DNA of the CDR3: TGTGCCAGCAGCTTAACGGGGGACTCAACCGTGCTGTTTTTT.

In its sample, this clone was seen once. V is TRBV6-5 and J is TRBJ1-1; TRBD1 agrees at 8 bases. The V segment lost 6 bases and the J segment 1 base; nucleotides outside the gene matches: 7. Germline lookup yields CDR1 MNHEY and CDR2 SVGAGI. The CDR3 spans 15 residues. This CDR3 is CASRIRTGGNTEAFF. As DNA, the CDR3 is TGTGCCAGCAGAATCCGAACAGGGGGGAACACTGAAGCTTTCTTT.

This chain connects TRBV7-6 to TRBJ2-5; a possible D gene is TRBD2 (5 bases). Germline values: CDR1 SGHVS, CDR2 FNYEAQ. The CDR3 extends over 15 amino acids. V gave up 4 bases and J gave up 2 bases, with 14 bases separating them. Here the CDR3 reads CASSYTFGEQETQYF. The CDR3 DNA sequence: TGTGCCAGCAGCTACACTTTCGGGGAACAAGAGACCCAGTACTTC.

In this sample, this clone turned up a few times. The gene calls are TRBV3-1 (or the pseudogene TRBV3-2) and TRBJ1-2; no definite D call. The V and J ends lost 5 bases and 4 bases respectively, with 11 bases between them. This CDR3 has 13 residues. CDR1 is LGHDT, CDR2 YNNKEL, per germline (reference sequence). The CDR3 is CASSEPSGYGYTF. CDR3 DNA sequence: TGTGCCAGCAGCGAACCCTCGGGCTATGGCTACACCTTC.

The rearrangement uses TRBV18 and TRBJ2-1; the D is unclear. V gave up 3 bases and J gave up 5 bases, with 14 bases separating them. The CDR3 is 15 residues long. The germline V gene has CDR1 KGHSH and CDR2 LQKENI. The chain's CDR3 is CASSPATRSNNEQFF. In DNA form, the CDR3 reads TGTGCCAGCTCACCGGCGACTCGGAGCAACAATGAGCAGTTCTTC.

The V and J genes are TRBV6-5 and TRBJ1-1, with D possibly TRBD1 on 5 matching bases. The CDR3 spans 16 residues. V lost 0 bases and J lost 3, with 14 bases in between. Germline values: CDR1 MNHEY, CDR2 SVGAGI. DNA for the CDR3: TGTGCCAGCAGTTACTCGGGGGGGGATCGGGACACTGAAGCTTTCTTT. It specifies CASSYSGGDRDTEAFF.

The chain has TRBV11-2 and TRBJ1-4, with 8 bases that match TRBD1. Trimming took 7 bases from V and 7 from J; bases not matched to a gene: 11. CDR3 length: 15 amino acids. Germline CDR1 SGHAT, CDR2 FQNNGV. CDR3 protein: CASTQRQGYGEKLFF. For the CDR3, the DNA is TGTGCCAGCACCCAAAGACAGGGGTACGGTGAAAAACTGTTTTTT.

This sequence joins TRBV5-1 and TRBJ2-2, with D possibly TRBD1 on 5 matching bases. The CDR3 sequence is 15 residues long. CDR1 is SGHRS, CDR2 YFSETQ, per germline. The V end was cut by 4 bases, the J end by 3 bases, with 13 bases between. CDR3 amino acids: CASSTGSVDTGELFF. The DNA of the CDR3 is TGCGCCAGCAGCACAGGATCAGTGGACACCGGGGAGCTGTTTTTT.

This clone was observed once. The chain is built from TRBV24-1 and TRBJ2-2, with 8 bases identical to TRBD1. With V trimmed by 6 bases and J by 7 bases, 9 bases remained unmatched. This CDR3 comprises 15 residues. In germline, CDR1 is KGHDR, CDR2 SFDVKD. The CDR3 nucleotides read TGTGCCACCAGTATGGCAGGGGGCGCCGGCGGGGAGCTGTTTTTT. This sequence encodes CATSMAGGAGGELFF.

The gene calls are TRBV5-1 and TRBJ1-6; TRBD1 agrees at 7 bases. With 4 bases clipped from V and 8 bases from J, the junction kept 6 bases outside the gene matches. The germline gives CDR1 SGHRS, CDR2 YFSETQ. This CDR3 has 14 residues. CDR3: CASSRQGQDSPLHF. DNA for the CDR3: TGCGCCAGCAGCCGACAGGGTCAAGATTCACCCCTCCACTTT.

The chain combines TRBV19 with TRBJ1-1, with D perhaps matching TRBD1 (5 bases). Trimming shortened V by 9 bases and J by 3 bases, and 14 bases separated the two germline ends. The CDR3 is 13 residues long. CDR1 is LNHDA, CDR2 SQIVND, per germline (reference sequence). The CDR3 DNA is TGTGCCAGGGGAGGGGAAGGGTACACTGAAGCTTTCTTT. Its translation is CARGGEGYTEAFF.

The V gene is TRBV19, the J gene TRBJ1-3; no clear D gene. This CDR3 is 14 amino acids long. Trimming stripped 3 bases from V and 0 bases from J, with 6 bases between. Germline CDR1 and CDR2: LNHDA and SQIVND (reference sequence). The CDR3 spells CASSMGGSGNTIYF. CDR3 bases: TGTGCCAGTAGTATGGGCGGCTCTGGAAACACCATATATTTT.

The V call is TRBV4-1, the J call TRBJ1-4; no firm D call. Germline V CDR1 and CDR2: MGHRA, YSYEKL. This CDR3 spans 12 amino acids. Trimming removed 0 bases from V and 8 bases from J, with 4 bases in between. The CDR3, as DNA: TGCGCCAGCAGCCAAGATAGGGAAAAACTGTTTTTT. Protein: CASSQDREKLFF.

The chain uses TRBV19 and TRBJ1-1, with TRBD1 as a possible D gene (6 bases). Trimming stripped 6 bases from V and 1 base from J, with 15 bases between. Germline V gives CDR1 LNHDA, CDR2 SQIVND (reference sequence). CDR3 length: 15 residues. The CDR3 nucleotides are TGTGCCAGTAGGGGACACGGGACGGAGAACACTGAAGCTTTCTTT. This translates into CASRGHGTENTEAFF.

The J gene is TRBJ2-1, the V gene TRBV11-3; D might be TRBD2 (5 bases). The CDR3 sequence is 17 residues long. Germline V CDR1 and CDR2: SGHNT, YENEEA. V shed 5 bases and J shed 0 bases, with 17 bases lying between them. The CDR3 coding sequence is TGTGCCAGCAGCCAGAACTCAAGAGGGAGCTCCTACAATGAGCAGTTCTTC. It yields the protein CASSQNSRGSSYNEQFF.

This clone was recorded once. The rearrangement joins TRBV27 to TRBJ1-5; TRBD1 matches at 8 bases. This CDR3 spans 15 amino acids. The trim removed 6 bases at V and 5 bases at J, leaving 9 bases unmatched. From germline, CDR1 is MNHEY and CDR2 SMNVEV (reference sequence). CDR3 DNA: TGTGCCAGCAGGACGGGACAGGCGTCGGATCAGCCCCAGCATTTT. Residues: CASRTGQASDQPQHF.

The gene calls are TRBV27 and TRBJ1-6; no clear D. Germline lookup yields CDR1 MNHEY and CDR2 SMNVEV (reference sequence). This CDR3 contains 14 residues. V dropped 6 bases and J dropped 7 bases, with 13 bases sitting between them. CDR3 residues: CASSHEIRNSPLHF. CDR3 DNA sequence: TGTGCCAGCAGCCATGAAATCCGAAATTCACCCCTCCACTTT.

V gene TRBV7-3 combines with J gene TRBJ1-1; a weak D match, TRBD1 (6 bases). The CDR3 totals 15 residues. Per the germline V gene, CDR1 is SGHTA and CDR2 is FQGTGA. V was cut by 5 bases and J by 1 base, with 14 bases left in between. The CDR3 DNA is TGTGCCAGCAGCCTAAAAGGGGGGCCGAACACTGAAGCTTTCTTT. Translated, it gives CASSLKGGPNTEAFF. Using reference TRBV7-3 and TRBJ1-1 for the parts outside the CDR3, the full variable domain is GAGVSQTPSNKVTEKGKYVELRCDPISGHTALYWYRQSLGQGPEFLIYFQGTGAADDSGLPNDRFFAVRPEGSVSTLKIQRTERGDSAVYLCASSLKGGPNTEAFFGQGTRLTVV.